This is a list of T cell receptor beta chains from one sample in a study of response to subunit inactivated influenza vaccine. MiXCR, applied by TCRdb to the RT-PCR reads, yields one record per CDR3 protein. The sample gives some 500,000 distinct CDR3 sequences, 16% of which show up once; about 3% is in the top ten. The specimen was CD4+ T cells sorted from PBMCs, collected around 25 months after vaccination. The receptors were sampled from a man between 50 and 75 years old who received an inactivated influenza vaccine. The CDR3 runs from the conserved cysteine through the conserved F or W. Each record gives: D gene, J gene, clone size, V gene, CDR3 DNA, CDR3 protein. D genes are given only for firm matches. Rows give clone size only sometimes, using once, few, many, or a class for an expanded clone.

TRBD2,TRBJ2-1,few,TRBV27,TGTGCCAGCAGACTAGCGGGGCCTCGGAATGAGCAGTTCTTC,CASRLAGPRNEQFF
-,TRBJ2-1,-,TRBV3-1,TGTGCCAGCAGCCGCCCGCGGTCCGAACACAATGAGCAGTTCTTC,CASSRPRSEHNEQFF
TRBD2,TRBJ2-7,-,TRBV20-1,TGCAGTGCTAAGCGGGACTCCTACGAGCAGTACTTC,CSAKRDSYEQYF
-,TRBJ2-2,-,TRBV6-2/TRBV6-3,TGTGCCAGCAGGATGACAGGGAACACCGGGGAGCTGTTTTTT,CASRMTGNTGELFF
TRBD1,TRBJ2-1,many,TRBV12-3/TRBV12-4,TGTGCCAGCAGGTCGGGACAGGGATGGAATGAGCAGTTCTTC,CASRSGQGWNEQFF
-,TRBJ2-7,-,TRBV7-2,TGTGCCAGCAGCTTAACGGTGGTGGGAGGTATCTACGAGCAGTACTTC,CASSLTVVGGIYEQYF
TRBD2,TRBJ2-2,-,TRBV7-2,TGTGCCAGCAGCCTGACTAGCGGGGTTAACACCGGGGAGCTGTTTTTT,CASSLTSGVNTGELFF
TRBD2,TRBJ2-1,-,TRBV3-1,TGTGCCAGCAGCGTCCGCGGGAGCTCCTACAATGAGCAGTTCTTC,CASSVRGSSYNEQFF
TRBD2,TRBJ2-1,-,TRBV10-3,TGTGCCATCAGTGACGGCGGGAGGGTTTACAATGAGCAGTTCTTC,CAISDGGRVYNEQFF
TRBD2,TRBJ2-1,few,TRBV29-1,TGCAGCGTTTTTAGCGGGTTGCTCTACAATGAGCAGTTCTTC,CSVFSGLLYNEQFF
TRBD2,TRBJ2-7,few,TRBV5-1,TGCGCCAGCAGCTTGGACTCCTCCGGGAGGGAGCAGTACTTC,CASSLDSSGREQYF
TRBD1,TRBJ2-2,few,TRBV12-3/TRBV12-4,TGTACCAGCAGTTCGAGACAGGGGGCGGAGAGGGCCGGGGAGCTGTTTTTT,CTSSSRQGAERAGELFF
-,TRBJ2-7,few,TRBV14,TGTGCCAGCAGCCAAGATCCAGGGGACTCCTACGAGCAGTACTTC,CASSQDPGDSYEQYF
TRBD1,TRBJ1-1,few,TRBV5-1,TGCGCCAGCAGCCCGACCGGGACAGGGTCCATGACCACTGAAGCTTTCTTT,CASSPTGTGSMTTEAFF
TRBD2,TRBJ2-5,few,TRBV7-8,TGTGCCAGCAGCTTACAGCTAGCGGGGGGTTACGAGACCCAGTACTTC,CASSLQLAGGYETQYF
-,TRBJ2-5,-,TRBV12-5,TGTGCTAGTGGTTTGGGGGCAGGGGGGAGCGAAGAGACCCAGTACTTC,CASGLGAGGSEETQYF
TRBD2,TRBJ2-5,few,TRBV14,TGTGCCAGCAGCCAAGTGCGGGGGGGCCGGGAGACCCAGTACTTC,CASSQVRGGRETQYF
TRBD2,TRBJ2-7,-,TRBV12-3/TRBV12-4,TGTGCCAGCAGTTTGCCAGCGGGGGGGCTCCGCGAGCAGTACTTC,CASSLPAGGLREQYF
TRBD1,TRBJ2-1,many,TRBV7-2,TGTGCCAGCAGGACAGGGTTTTTCAATGAGCAGTTCTTC,CASRTGFFNEQFF
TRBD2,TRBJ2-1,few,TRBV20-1,TGCAGTGCTAGAGCTGTAGCGGGGGTAGGTGAGCAGTTCTTC,CSARAVAGVGEQFF
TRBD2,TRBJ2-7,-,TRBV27,TGTGCCAGCAGTTACCGAAACGGACTAGCGGGGAGCTCCTACGAGCAGTACTTC,CASSYRNGLAGSSYEQYF
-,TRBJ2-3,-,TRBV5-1,TGCGCCAGCAGCCCAACCATAGCGGAGAGCACAGATACGCAGTATTTT,CASSPTIAESTDTQYF
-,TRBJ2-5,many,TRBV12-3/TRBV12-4,TGTGCCAGCAGTACGAGGGGGGAGACCCAGTACTTC,CASSTRGETQYF
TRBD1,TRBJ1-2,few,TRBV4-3,TGCGCCAGCAGCCGCGACAGGGCGTCCTCCAACTATGGCTACACCTTC,CASSRDRASSNYGYTF
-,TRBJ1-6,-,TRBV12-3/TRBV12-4,TGTGCCAGCAGTCCGCGGAGAGATTCACCCCTCCACTTT,CASSPRRDSPLHF
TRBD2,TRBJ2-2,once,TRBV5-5,TGTGCCAGCAGCTTCCAGCGGGGATTCACCGGGGAGCTGTTTTTT,CASSFQRGFTGELFF
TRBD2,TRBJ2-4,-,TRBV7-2,TGTGCCAGCAGCCCCCACAGCGGGAACATAGCCAAAAACATTCAGTACTTC,CASSPHSGNIAKNIQYF
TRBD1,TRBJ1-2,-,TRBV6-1,TGTGCCAGCAGGGGCGGCCAGGGGGCATCGAACTATGGCTACACCTTC,CASRGGQGASNYGYTF
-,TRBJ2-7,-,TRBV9,TGTGCCAGCAGCGTAGTACAGGGAAACTACGAGCAGTACTTC,CASSVVQGNYEQYF
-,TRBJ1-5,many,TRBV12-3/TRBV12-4,TGTGCCAGCAAAGGGTCCAATCAGCCCCAGCATTTT,CASKGSNQPQHF
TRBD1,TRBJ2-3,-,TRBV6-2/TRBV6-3,TGTGCCAGCGGACAACAGGGGAGCGGCACAGATACGCAGTATTTT,CASGQQGSGTDTQYF
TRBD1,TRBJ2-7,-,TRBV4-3,TGCGCCAGCAGCCGAGTTCCCCCCGGGACAGGGGTCTCCTACGAGCAGTACTTC,CASSRVPPGTGVSYEQYF
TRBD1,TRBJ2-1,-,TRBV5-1,TGCGCCAGCAGCCGAGATCCCACCGGGACAGGGGCCAATGAGCAGTTCTTC,CASSRDPTGTGANEQFF
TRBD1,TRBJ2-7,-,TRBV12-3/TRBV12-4,TGTGCCAGCAGTGTATCGGGACAGGGGGGCGGTGAGCAGTACTTC,CASSVSGQGGGEQYF
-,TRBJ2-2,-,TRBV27,TGTGCCAGCACCCTGAGAACATACACCGGGGAGCTGTTTTTT,CASTLRTYTGELFF
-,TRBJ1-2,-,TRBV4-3,TGCGCCAGCAGCCAAGATTTTGGCAAAAGGGATGGCTACACCTTC,CASSQDFGKRDGYTF
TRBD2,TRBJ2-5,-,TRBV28,TGTGCCAGCAGTTCGGGGACTAGCGGTCACCCGAGGACCCAGTACTTC,CASSSGTSGHPRTQYF
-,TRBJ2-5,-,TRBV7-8,TGTGCCAGCAATAGAGGTTTCCAAGAGACCCAGTACTTC,CASNRGFQETQYF
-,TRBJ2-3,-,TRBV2,TGTGCCAGCAGTGAAGGGGGCGCGGGAACAGATACGCAGTATTTT,CASSEGGAGTDTQYF
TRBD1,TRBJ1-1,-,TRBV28,TGTGCCAGCAGTCCGGGACAGTGGAACACTGAAGCTTTCTTT,CASSPGQWNTEAFF
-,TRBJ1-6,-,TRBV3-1,TGTGCCAGCAGCCGGGGGAGAAGCTCCTATAATTCACCCCTCCACTTT,CASSRGRSSYNSPLHF
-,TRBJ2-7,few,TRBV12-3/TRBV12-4,TGTGCCAGCAGTTCCGAGACGTCCTACGAGCAGTACTTC,CASSSETSYEQYF